This T cell receptor beta chain comes out of a study of shared clonotypes between healthy human individuals. Selected positively for CCR7 and CD45RO-negative, naive CD8 cells excluded terminally differentiated effector memory CD45RA+ cells. Study outcomes and limitations: For naive CD4 cells, 4.5% to 6.5% of clonotypes were shared across a handful of donors.

Produced via immunoSEQ multiplex PCR; TCRdb's table is partial and in-frame only. In the table there are approximately 2,000,000 clones, 90% to 95% of which are singletons. V lost 2 bases to trimming and J lost 3 bases, with 14 bases between them. The CDR3 covers 15 residues. Germline V gene data show CDR1 as MGHRA and CDR2 as YSYEKL. On this clone: Antigen: not known.

This chain joins TRBV4-1 and TRBJ2-7, with D possibly matching TRBD1 (5 bases). The receptor was isolated from a man aged 18-30 years in good health. Some clones in this sample may be carry-over from other donors' samples. The source material was naive CD8+ T cells from PBMCs. Here the CDR3 DNA reads TGCGCCAGCAGCCAATCGGAAGTAGGGGTCTACGAGCAGTACTTC. Amino acid sequence: CASSQSEVGVYEQYF.